A single sample is the source of the 22 T cell receptor beta chains below, sequenced in a study of T cell repertoires in cytomegalovirus infection. TCRdb fed the reads into MiXCR, producing one record per CDR3 protein. The table has roughly 300,000 distinct CDR3 sequences, around a tenth seen once. The source material was PBMCs. These receptors were taken from a human donor in good health (CMV status not recorded). Some clones in this sample may be carry-over from other donors' samples.

This clonotype was seen more than once but under ten times. This chain uses TRBV7-2 with TRBJ2-1, with unresolved D. CDR3 length: 16 residues. V gave up 5 bases and J gave up 0 bases, with 14 bases separating them. CDR1 SGHTA and CDR2 FQGNSA come from the germline V gene. The CDR3 sequence: CASSPLPAFSYNEQFF. In DNA, the CDR3 is TGTGCCAGCAGCCCACTCCCGGCCTTCTCCTACAATGAGCAGTTCTTC.

This clonotype showed up many times. The chain employs TRBV7-2 and TRBJ1-4; no firm D call. Per germline, CDR1 SGHTA and CDR2 FQGNSA. The CDR3 runs 15 residues. V was trimmed by 4 bases and J by 0 bases, leaving 9 bases between them. CDR3 sequence: CASSWGSATNEKLFF. For the CDR3, the DNA is TGTGCCAGCAGCTGGGGATCTGCAACTAATGAAAAACTGTTTTTT.

This chain links TRBV7-2 with TRBJ2-5; 8 bases match TRBD2. Looked up from germline, CDR1 is SGHTA and CDR2 is FQGNSA. CDR3 length: 14 amino acids. V was clipped by 3 bases and J by 4 bases; unmatched bases: 4. In DNA form, the CDR3 reads TGTGCCAGCAGCTTTGCGGGGGGAGCAGAGACCCAGTACTTC. This translates into CASSFAGGAETQYF.

As for this clonotype: This may be a read error, as it is one base from a much larger clone. The CDR3 loop is CASSLIHGSYERYF. The CDR3 DNA is TGTGCCAGCAGCTTAATTCATGGCTCCTACGAGCGGTACTTC. This chain connects TRBV7-2 to TRBJ2-7; unclear D gene. The CDR3 is 14 amino acids. Germline assignment: CDR1 SGHTA and CDR2 FQGNSA.

There are many counts of this clonotype. V gene TRBV25-1 combines with J gene TRBJ1-1, with D perhaps TRBD1 (5 bases). The CDR3 is 13 amino acids. CDR1 and CDR2 from the germline V gene are MGHDK and SYGVNS. With 5 bases removed from V and 5 bases from J, the gap between germline ends came to 12 bases. CDR3 in DNA: TGTGCCAGCAGTCATAGCTGGGGGACTGAAGCTTTCTTT. Translated: CASSHSWGTEAFF.

Here the CDR3 reads CASSLSLRGPQPQHF. As DNA, the CDR3 is TGTGCCAGCAGCTTATCCCTCAGGGGGCCGCAGCCCCAGCATTTT. This chain uses TRBV7-2 with TRBJ1-5; TRBD1 matches 8 bases. Germline CDR1 SGHTA, CDR2 FQGNSA. This CDR3 has 15 amino acids. V shed 2 bases, J shed 7 bases, and the junction held 7 bases outside the gene matches. Full variable domain (rest looked up from reference TRBV7-2 and TRBJ1-5): GAGVSQSPSNKVTEKGKDVELRCDPISGHTALYWYRQSLGQGLEFLIYFQGNSAPDKSGLPSDRFSAERTGGSVSTLTIQRTQQEDSAVYLCASSLSLRGPQPQHFGDGTRLSIL.

J is TRBJ1-3 and V is TRBV11-2, with D hard to call. The CDR3 runs to 14 residues. The V end lost 5 bases, the J end lost 7 bases, and 15 bases lay between the germline ends. Per the germline V gene, CDR1 is SGHAT and CDR2 is FQNNGV. CDR3 residues: CASSLHTLSNTIYF. In DNA, the CDR3 is TGTGCCAGCAGCCTCCATACCCTGTCCAACACCATATATTTT.

This clonotype was recorded at least ten times. The rearrangement links TRBV7-9 to TRBJ1-6; D gene uncertain. The V and J ends lost 5 bases and 8 bases respectively, with 25 bases between them. The CDR3 length is 18 residues. Germline-derived CDR1 and CDR2 are SEHNR and FQNEAQ (reference sequence). Here the CDR3 DNA reads TGTGCCAGCAGCGTATCAGGCCCAATTCTCCCCGACCATTCACCCCTCCACTTT. The encoded protein is CASSVSGPILPDHSPLHF.

This clonotype was recorded many times. The gene calls are TRBV6-2 or TRBV6-3 and TRBJ2-7, with 14 bases aligning to TRBD2. Germline V gene lookup returns CDR1 MNHEY and CDR2 SVGEGT. CDR3 length: 18 amino acids. J gave up 2 bases and V 4 bases, and 10 bases lay outside the gene matches. The CDR3 sequence is CASSFDTRTSGRTYEQYF. The DNA of the CDR3 is TGTGCCAGCAGTTTCGACACCAGGACTAGCGGGAGGACCTACGAGCAGTACTTC.

The rearrangement links TRBV20-1 to TRBJ1-1, with a tentative D call TRBD1 (5 bases). The V gene lost 0 bases and the J gene lost 4 bases, with 18 bases spanning the gap. CDR3 length equals 16 residues. Germline V gene lookup returns CDR1 DFQATT and CDR2 SNEGSKA (reference sequence). CDR3 DNA sequence: TGCAGTGCTAGAGATCCCGGGGGAGGACGGGGCACTGAAGCTTTCTTT. This codes for CSARDPGGGRGTEAFF.

At least ten counts were recorded for this clonotype. This chain joins TRBV7-8 and TRBJ1-5, with D possibly being TRBD1 (6 bases). Germline CDR1 SGHVS, CDR2 FQNEAQ. The CDR3 totals 16 residues. The germline V and J ends were trimmed by 1 base and 7 bases, with 17 bases remaining between them. In DNA, the CDR3 is TGTGCCAGCAGCTTAGTACTCGGCAGGGGACGACAGCCCCAGCATTTT. Its translation: CASSLVLGRGRQPQHF.

This chain links TRBV6-2 or TRBV6-3 with TRBJ2-3; D might be TRBD1 or TRBD2, each matching 6 bases. The CDR3 spans 16 residues. V lost 0 bases to trimming and J lost 2 bases, with 12 bases between them. CDR1 is MNHEY, CDR2 SVGEGT, per germline. CDR3 sequence: CASSYSGGYPTDTQYF. CDR3 sequence (DNA): TGTGCCAGCAGTTACTCCGGGGGCTACCCCACAGATACGCAGTATTTT.

This clonotype was recorded many times. This chain connects TRBV20-1 to TRBJ2-7; the D is unclear. The CDR3 runs 14 residues. Germline lookup yields CDR1 DFQATT and CDR2 SNEGSKA (reference sequence). V shed 1 base and J shed 3 bases, with 13 bases lying between them. CDR3 DNA sequence: TGCAGTGCTAGAGTTGCAGGCCAAGGCTACGAGCAGTACTTC. Protein sequence: CSARVAGQGYEQYF.

This clonotype was seen repeatedly, ten times or more. V is TRBV28 and J is TRBJ2-7, with D possibly being TRBD2 (6 bases). Trimming left V 7 bases short and J 6 bases short, with 22 bases between. This CDR3 is built from 15 residues. CDR1 and CDR2 (germline): MDHEN, SYDVKM. The CDR3 spells CASTKGRLASSEQYF. The CDR3 DNA is TGTGCCAGCACCAAAGGGAGGCTAGCCAGCTCCGAGCAGTACTTC.

The chain links TRBV7-2 to TRBJ2-2, with no clear D. V lost 6 bases to trimming and J lost 3 bases, with 8 bases between them. CDR3 length: 13 amino acids. Germline CDR1 reads SGHTA; CDR2 reads FQGNSA. CDR3 amino acids: CASSLYDTGELFF. The DNA of the CDR3 is TGTGCCAGCAGTTTATACGACACCGGGGAGCTGTTTTTT.

CDR3 nucleotide sequence: TGTGCCAGCAGCCTCGGAAGGGGGCCTAACACTGAAGCTTTCTTT. Translation: CASSLGRGPNTEAFF. The genes are TRBV3-1 and TRBJ1-1; 7 nucleotides agree with TRBD1. This CDR3 region has 15 residues. In germline, CDR1 is LGHDT, CDR2 YNNKEL (reference sequence). V was pared by 4 bases and J by 2 bases, with 7 bases of the junction left unmatched.

In this sample, this clonotype turned up a few times. The V gene is TRBV20-1, the J gene TRBJ2-4; TRBD2 matches at 9 bases. Germline trimming cut 0 bases from V and 8 bases from J; bases unmatched to any gene: 8. This CDR3 contains 15 residues. The germline V gene has CDR1 DFQATT and CDR2 SNEGSKA (reference sequence). The CDR3 bases are TGCAGTGCTAGAGATCTGCGGGAGGGCCTTTACATTCAGTACTTC. Translated, it gives CSARDLREGLYIQYF.

The gene calls are TRBV10-3 and TRBJ2-7; the D is unclear. This CDR3 spans 15 amino acids. V was clipped by 4 bases and J by 5 bases, with 18 bases between them. The germline gives CDR1 ENHRY, CDR2 SYGVKD. CDR3 residues: CAISGGFKSLDEQYF. CDR3 nucleotide sequence: TGTGCCATCAGTGGGGGATTTAAGAGCTTGGACGAGCAGTACTTC.

This clonotype was seen repeatedly, ten times or more. The chain has TRBV7-3 and TRBJ2-3, with a tentative D call TRBD1 (7 bases). The CDR3 is made up of 14 amino acids. Trimming removed 3 bases at V and 1 base at J, with 8 bases between. Germline-derived CDR1 and CDR2 are SGHTA and FQGTGA. The CDR3 spells CASSFRGGTDTQYF. CDR3 DNA: TGTGCCAGCAGCTTCAGGGGGGGCACAGATACGCAGTATTTT.

This clonotype was seen repeatedly, ten times or more. The chain recombines TRBV7-2 with TRBJ2-7; no clear D gene. The CDR3 sequence is 13 residues long. Trimming removed 1 base at V and 1 base at J, with 5 bases between. Germline V gene lookup returns CDR1 SGHTA and CDR2 FQGNSA. The CDR3 protein is CASSLGRSYEQYF. The CDR3 bases are TGTGCCAGCAGCTTAGGCAGATCCTACGAGCAGTACTTC.

This clonotype occurred many times. In DNA, the CDR3 is TGTGCCAGCAGCTTAAACCCACAGGGGGCGCCTGGGGCCAACGTCCTGACTTTC. It yields the protein CASSLNPQGAPGANVLTF. The rearrangement joins TRBV7-2 to TRBJ2-6; 9 bases are shared with TRBD1. Germline CDR1 is SGHTA and CDR2 is FQGNSA. The CDR3 sequence is 18 residues long. V shed 2 bases, J shed 2 bases, and the junction held 7 bases outside the gene matches.

The chain combines TRBV7-2 with TRBJ1-2, with no clear D. CDR3 size: 16 residues. The V end was cut by 0 bases, the J end by 5 bases, with 16 bases between. From germline, CDR1 is SGHTA and CDR2 FQGNSA. CDR3 protein: CASSLAPGLRGYGYTF. CDR3 sequence (DNA): TGTGCCAGCAGCTTAGCTCCAGGACTCCGGGGATATGGCTACACCTTC. Complete variable domain (other parts from reference TRBV7-2 and TRBJ1-2): GAGVSQSPSNKVTEKGKDVELRCDPISGHTALYWYRQSLGQGLEFLIYFQGNSAPDKSGLPSDRFSAERTGGSVSTLTIQRTQQEDSAVYLCASSLAPGLRGYGYTFGSGTRLTVV.